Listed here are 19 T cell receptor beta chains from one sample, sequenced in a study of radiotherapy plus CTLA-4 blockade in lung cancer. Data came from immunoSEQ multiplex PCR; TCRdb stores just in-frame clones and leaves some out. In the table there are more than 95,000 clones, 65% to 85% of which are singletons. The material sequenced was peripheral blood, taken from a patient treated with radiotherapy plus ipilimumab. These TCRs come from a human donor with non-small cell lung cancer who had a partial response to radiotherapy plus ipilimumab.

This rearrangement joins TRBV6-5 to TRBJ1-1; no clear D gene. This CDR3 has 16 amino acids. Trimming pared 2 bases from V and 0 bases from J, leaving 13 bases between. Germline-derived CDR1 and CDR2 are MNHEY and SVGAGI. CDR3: CASSYVAGSLNTEAFF. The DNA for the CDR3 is TGTGCCAGCAGTTACGTCGCGGGCAGCTTGAACACTGAAGCTTTCTTT.

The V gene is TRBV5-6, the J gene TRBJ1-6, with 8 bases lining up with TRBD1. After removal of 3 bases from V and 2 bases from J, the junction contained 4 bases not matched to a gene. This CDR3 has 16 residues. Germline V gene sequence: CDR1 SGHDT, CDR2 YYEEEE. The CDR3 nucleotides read TGTGCCAGCAGCTGGGGGACAGGAACCTATAATTCACCCCTCCACTTT. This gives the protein CASSWGTGTYNSPLHF.

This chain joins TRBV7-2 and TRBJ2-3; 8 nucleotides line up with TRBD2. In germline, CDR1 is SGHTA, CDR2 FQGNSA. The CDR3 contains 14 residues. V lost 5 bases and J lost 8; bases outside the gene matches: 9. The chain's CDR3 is CASSPGLATGTQYF. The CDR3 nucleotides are TGTGCCAGCAGCCCAGGACTAGCAACGGGTACGCAGTATTTT.

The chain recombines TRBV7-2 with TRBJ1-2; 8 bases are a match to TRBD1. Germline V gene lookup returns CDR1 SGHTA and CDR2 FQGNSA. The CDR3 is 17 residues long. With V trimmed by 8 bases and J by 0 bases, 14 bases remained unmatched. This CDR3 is CASRGTGVLRANYGYTF. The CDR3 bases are TGTGCCAGCCGCGGGACAGGAGTGCTCAGGGCTAACTATGGCTACACCTTC.

The CDR3 coding sequence is TGCGCCAGCAGCCCGACCCACCGTGGACAGGGGGCTGCAACTAATGAAAAACTGTTTTTT. It translates to CASSPTHRGQGAATNEKLFF. V is TRBV5-1 and J is TRBJ1-4; 11 positions match TRBD1. V lost 4 bases to trimming and J lost 0 bases; unmatched junction nucleotides: 14. The germline gives CDR1 SGHRS, CDR2 YFSETQ. This CDR3 region has 20 residues.

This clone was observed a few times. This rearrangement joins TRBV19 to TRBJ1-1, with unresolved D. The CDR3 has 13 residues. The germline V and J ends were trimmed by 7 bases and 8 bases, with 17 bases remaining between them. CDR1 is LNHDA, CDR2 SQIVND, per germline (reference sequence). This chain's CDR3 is CASNPSGRREAFF. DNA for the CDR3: TGTGCCAGTAATCCTAGTGGTCGACGGGAAGCTTTCTTT.

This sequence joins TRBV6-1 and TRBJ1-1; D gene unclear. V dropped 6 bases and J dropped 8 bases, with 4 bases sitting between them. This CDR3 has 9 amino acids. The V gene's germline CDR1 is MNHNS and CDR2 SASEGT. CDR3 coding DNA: TGTGCCAGCAGCGTAGAAGCTTTCTTT. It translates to CASSVEAFF.

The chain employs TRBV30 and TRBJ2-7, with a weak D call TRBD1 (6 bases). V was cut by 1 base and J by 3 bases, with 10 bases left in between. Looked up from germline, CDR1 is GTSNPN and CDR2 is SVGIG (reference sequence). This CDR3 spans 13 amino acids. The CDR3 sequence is CAWSGQGGYEQYF. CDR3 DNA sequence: TGTGCCTGGAGTGGTCAAGGGGGCTACGAGCAGTACTTC.

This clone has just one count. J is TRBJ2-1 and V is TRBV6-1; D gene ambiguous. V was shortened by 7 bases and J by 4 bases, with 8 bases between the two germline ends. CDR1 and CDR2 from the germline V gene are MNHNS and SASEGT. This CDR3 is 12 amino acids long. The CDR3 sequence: CASNPRYNEQFF. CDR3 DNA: TGTGCCAGCAACCCTAGGTACAATGAGCAGTTCTTC.

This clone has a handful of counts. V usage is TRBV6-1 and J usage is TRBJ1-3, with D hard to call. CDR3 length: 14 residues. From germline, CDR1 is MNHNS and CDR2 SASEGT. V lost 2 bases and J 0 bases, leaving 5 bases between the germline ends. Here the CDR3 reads CASSENSSGNTIYF. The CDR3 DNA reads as TGTGCCAGCAGTGAAAACAGCTCTGGAAACACCATATATTTT.

DNA for the CDR3: TGTGCCAGCAGCCCAACGGTGGGGACAGGGCTAATAAAACTGTTTTTT. This encodes CASSPTVGTGLIKLFF. This chain joins TRBV4-2 and TRBJ1-4; TRBD1 agrees at 9 bases. The V gene end was trimmed by 4 bases and the J gene end by 10 bases; junction bases not matched to a gene: 13. The CDR3 runs 16 residues. Germline CDR1 is LGHNA and CDR2 is YNFKEQ.

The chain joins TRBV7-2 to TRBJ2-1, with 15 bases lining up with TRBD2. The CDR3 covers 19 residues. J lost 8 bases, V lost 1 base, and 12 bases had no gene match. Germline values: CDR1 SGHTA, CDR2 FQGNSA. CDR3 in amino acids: CASSLEGLAGGLSRHEQFF. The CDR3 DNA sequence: TGTGCCAGCAGCTTAGAGGGACTAGCGGGAGGTCTTTCCCGCCATGAGCAGTTCTTC.

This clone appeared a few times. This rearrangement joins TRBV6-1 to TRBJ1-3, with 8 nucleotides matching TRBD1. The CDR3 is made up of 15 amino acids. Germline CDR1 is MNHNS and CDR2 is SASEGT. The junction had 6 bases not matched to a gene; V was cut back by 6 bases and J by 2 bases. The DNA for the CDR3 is TGTGCCAGCAGGGTCCTACAGGGGGCTGGAAACACCATATATTTT. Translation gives CASRVLQGAGNTIYF.

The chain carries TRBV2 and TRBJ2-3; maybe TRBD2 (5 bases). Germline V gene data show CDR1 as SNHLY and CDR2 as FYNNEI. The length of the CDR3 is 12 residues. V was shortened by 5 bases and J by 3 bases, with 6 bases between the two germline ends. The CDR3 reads CASSPGTDTQYF. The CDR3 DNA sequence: TGTGCCAGCAGTCCGGGGACAGATACGCAGTATTTT.

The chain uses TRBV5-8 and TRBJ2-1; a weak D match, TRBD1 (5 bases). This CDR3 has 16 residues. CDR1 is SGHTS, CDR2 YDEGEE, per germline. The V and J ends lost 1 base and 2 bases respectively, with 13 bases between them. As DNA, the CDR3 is TGTGCCAGCAGCTTGTACAGGACGGAACCCTACAATGAGCAGTTCTTC. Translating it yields CASSLYRTEPYNEQFF.

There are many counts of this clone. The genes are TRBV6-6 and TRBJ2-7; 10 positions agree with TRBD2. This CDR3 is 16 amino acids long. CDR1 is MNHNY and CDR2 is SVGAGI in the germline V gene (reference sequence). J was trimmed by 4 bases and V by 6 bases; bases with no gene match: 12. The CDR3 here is CASSSGLAETFYEQYV. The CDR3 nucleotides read TGTGCCAGCAGCTCCGGACTAGCGGAGACCTTTTACGAGCAGTACGTC.

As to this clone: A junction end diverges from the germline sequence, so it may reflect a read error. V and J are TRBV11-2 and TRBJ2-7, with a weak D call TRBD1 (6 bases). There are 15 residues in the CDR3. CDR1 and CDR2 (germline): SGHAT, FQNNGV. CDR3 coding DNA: TGTGCCAGCAGCATAGACAGGTCCAGCTCCTACGAGCAGTACTTC. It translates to CASSIDRSSSYEQYF.

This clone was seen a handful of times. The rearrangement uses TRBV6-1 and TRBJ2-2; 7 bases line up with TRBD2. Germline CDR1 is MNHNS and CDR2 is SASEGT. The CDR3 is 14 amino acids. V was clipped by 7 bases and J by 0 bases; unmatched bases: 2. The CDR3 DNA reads TGTGCCAGCACTAGCGGAGCGAACACCGGGGAGCTGTTTTTT. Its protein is CASTSGANTGELFF.

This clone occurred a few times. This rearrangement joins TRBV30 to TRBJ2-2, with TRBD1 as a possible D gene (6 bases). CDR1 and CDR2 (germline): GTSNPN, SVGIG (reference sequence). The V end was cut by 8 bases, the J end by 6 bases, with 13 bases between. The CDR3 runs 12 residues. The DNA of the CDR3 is TGTGCCACAGCGAAGGGGGCCGGGGAGCTGTTTTTT. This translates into CATAKGAGELFF.